This T cell receptor beta chain stems from a study of T cell repertoires in aging, cancer and after chemotherapy (dated by TCRdb to the late 2010s). Broadly, across the study: Donors spanned six age groups from 30 or younger to 70 or older, with at least three individuals per group. The study profiled peripheral blood TCR beta repertoires from healthy donors and cancer patients to examine immunoaging and T cell reconstitution after chemotherapy. In the solid tumor group, the paired samples taken before and after chemotherapy came from brain tumor (glioblastoma) patients given temozolomide-based therapy. The full dataset contained 9.1 million or so TCR reads. Alongside around 97 healthy donors serving as a reference group, the cohort included over 200 cancer patients, of whom more than 90 had hematological cancers and more than 120 had solid cancers. General study outcomes and caveats: Significantly lower blood TCR diversity and higher clonality were observed in untreated patients with hematological or solid cancers than in age-matched healthy donors. In healthy donors, the drop in TCR diversity with age came mainly from a loss of richness, whereas in cancer patients a loss of evenness also played a part. An increase in median generation probability over the chemotherapy interval was observed in both cancer cohorts, suggesting that the repertoire was reconstituted through rebound thymic output. It was noted by the authors that conclusions about immunological memory after chemotherapy cannot be drawn from the repertoire data.

The junction carries 11 bases between V and J, which are trimmed by 6 bases and 6 bases respectively. Spanning cysteine to phenylalanine, the CDR3 consists of 13 amino acids. Of the read, only the CDR3 DNA is kept; its 39 bases are in frame from base 1. Using a mixed TRB-A/B primer pool, multiplex touch-down PCR amplified rearranged TRB sequences covering the V, D and J segments. Two consecutive PCR reactions with Phusion HS II polymerase added Illumina adapters and sample indices to the amplicons. The amplicons were purified from gel with the NucleoSpin Gel and PCR Clean-up kit and then assessed with Qubit and an Agilent 2100 Bioanalyzer. The libraries were sequenced on an Illumina MiSeq with 600-cycle, single-indexed, paired-end runs. Per the original workflow: MiXCR versions 2.12 and 3.0.5 were used to process TRB sequences. Each unique CDR3 nucleotide sequence was treated as one clone, and only productive sequences with two or more reads were kept. The repertoire metrics were Shannon diversity, evenness, clonality (calculated as one minus evenness), and diversity profiles parameterized by alpha from 0 to 5. The IGoR algorithm was used to calculate generation probabilities of clones in the paired pre- and post-chemotherapy samples. In TCRdb, the public reads were trimmed at Q25 with fastp and aligned with MiXCR, with productive beta chains retained. Each CDR3 protein gets just one entry, which takes the most common genes and DNA from the rows behind it. What appears here as the V and J calls and clone size reflects TCRdb's work, not the paper's. This sample holds around 3,000 distinct CDR3 sequences; around 20% were observed only once. The leading ten clones occupy about 3.3% of the sample.

TCR beta rearrangements were amplified from genomic DNA extracted from peripheral blood rather than from sorted cells or RNA. This clonotype was recorded once. No cognate antigen has been identified for it. The record has no base qualities; no much larger clone is one base away. A single read counts as weak evidence. The V and J genes are TRBV12-3 or TRBV12-4 and TRBJ2-2, with the D gene uncertain. Material: blood. This clonotype originated in a human donor with a solid tumor. The nucleotide sequence reads TGTGCCAGCAGGCGAGGCTACGCCGGGGAGCTGTTTTTT. Protein translation: CASRRGYAGELFF.